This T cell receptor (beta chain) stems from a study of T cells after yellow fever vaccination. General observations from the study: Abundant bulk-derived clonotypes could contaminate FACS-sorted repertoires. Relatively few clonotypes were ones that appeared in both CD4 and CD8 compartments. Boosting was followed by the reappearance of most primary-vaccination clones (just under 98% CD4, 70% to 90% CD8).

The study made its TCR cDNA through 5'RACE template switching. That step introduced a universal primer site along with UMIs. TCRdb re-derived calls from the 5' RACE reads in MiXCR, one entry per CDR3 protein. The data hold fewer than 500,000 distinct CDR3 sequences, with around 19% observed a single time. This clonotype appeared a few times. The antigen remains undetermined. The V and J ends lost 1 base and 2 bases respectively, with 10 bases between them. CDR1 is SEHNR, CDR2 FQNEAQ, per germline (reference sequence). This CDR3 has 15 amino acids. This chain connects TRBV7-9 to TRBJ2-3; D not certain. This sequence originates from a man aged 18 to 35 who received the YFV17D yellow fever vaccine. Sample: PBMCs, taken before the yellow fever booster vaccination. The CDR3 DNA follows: TGTGCCAGCAGCTTAGAATCCGGAATCACAGATACGCAGTATTTT. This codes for CASSLESGITDTQYF. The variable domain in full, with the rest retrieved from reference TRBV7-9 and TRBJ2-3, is DTGVSQNPRHKITKRGQNVTFRCDPISEHNRLYWYRQTLGQGPEFLTYFQNEAQLEKSRLLSDRFSAERPKGSFSTLEIQRTEQGDSAMYLCASSLESGITDTQYFGPGTRLTVL.